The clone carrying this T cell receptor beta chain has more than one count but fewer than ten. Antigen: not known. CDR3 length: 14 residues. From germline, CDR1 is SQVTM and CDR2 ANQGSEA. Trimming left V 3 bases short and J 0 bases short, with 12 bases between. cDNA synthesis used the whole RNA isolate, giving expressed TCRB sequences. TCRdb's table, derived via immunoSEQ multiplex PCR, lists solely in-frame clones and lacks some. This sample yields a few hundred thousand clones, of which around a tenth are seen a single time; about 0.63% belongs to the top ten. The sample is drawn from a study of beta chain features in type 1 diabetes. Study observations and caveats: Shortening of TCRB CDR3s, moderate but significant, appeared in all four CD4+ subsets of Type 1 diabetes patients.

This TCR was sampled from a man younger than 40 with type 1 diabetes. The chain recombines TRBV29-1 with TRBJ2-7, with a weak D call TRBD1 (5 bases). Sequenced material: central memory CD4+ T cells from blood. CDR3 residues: CSVDVKGSSYEQYF. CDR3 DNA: TGCAGCGTTGACGTTAAGGGGTCCTCCTACGAGCAGTACTTC.